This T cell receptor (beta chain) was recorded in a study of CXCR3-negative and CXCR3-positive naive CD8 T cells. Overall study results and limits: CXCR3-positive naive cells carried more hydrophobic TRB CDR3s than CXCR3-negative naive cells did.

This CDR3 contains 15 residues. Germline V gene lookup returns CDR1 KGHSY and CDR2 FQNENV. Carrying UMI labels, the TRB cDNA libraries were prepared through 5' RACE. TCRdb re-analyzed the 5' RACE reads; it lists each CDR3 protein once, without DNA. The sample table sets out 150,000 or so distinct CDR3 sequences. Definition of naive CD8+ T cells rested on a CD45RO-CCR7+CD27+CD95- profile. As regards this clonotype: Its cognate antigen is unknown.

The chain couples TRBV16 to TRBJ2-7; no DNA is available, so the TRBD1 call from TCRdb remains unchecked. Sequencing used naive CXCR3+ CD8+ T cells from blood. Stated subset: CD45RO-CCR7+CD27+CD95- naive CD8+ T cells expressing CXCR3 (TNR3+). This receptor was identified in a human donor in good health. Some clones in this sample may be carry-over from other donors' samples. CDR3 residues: CASSHPGQDPYEQYF.